These 3 T cell receptor beta chains originate from one sample sequenced in a study of Ad26.COV2.S vaccination and SARS-CoV-2 variants. The treatment denotes: about 20 received Ad26.COV2.S at low or high dose, single or two shots; 5 received placebo; per-sample allocation not given. The investigators took samples on day 63 after the first vaccine or placebo injection. Some clones are missing from TCRdb's copy, which holds only in-frame ones; the method was immunoSEQ multiplex PCR. This sample has 350,000 to 500,000 clones; over 75% occur once, and the top ten carry 3.6%. The sequencing used peripheral blood, collected in a trial of Ad26.COV2.S vaccine versus placebo. The receptors here all came from a person between 18 and 65 years old who received the Ad26.COV2.S COVID-19 vaccine or a placebo.

The chain recombines TRBV6-5 with TRBJ1-1, with no clear D. This CDR3 region has 16 residues. V was clipped by 4 bases and J by 1 base, with 16 bases between them. Germline loops: CDR1 MNHEY, CDR2 SVGAGI. For the CDR3, the DNA is TGTGCCAGCAGTTCCGGAGTAGGGTTTTGGAACACTGAAGCTTTCTTT. Amino acid sequence: CASSSGVGFWNTEAFF.

The chain links TRBV19 to TRBJ1-2; possibly TRBD1 for D (5 bases). The ends were cut back, 9 bases at V and 5 bases at J, with 13 bases in the middle. Germline V gene data show CDR1 as LNHDA and CDR2 as SQIVND (reference sequence). The length of the CDR3 is 12 residues. CDR3 DNA: TGTGCCAGCGCCGGGGGGACTTATGGCTACACCTTC. Amino acids: CASAGGTYGYTF.

The chain has TRBV6-5 and TRBJ2-7; 8 bases match TRBD1. The CDR3 runs to 15 residues. Looked up from germline, CDR1 is MNHEY and CDR2 is SVGAGI. With V trimmed by 5 bases and J by 4 bases, 10 bases remained unmatched. The CDR3 DNA sequence: TGTGCCAGCAGTCGGACAGGGCGAAGCGTATACGAGCAGTACTTC. Translating it yields CASSRTGRSVYEQYF.